This is a list of T cell receptor beta chains from one sample in a study of cytomegalovirus exposure and HLA in healthy donors. Generated by immunoSEQ multiplex PCR, the TCRdb table keeps only in-frame clones and is missing some. The data show about 55,000 clones, about 77% seen once. The sample consisted of PBMCs. The receptors originated from a female donor in good health and CMV-seronegative. CDR3s leave out the opening cysteine and the closing phenylalanine or tryptophan. Not every row has a clone size; where given, it reads once, few, many or a size class.

>14|TRBV7-3|NA
ASSPTASGALDTQY
>12|TRBV5-1|NA
ASSQAGLVDTQY
>13|TRBV11-3|NA
ASSRDRANTGELF
>12|TRBV4-3|NA
ASSQSHFSYEQY
>13|TRBV7-9|NA
ASSLGPGVYYGYT
>12|TRBV7-9|NA
ASSRLPGGYEQF
>14|TRBV9|NA
ASSVGVTDSPGELF
>13|TRBV11-2|NA
ASSLDRTGVYGYT
>16|TRBV4-3|NA
ASSQEAPGLAGAYEQY
>14|TRBV23-1|once
ASSQSQAAATGELF
>14|TRBV27|NA
ASSPLGRVRGTEAF
>9|TRBV28|NA
ASSQNLEAF
>13|TRBV9|NA
ASSVGSLSTDTQY
>12|TRBV4-2|NA
ASSGGGAGDTQY
>14|TRBV4-2|NA
ASSQLSGQGSAGYT
>11|TRBV19|NA
ATQGVRTDTQY
>13|TRBV4-2|NA
ASSQRTLGANVLT
>17|TRBV7-2|NA
ASSLRVTSGGAGQETQY
>13|TRBV30|NA
AWSQDGPKRETQY
>17|TRBV10-3|few
AISESTSGSSSGANVLT
>13|TRBV18|NA
ASSARQASTDTQY
>14|TRBV4-2|NA
ASSQASNRGQETQY
>12|TRBV7-8|NA
ASSWQTGPYEQY
>12|TRBV19|NA
ASSTRQAVDEQY
>15|TRBV29-1|NA
SVEKQTGVRSGNTIY
>13|TRBV5-4|NA
ASSAGLSSDETQY
>9|TRBV20-1|NA
SAKSPGGYT
>11|TRBV11-2|NA
ASSSGTQETQY
>13|TRBV11-2|NA
ASSFSGSQGDTQY
>12|TRBV11-3|NA
ASSLQLAGAEQF
>13|TRBV9|NA
ASSVEGRVGYGYT
>13|TRBV9|NA
ASSAGTGVAYEQY
>13|TRBV29-1|NA
SVEGTGGGQETQY
>12|TRBV6-5|NA
ASSYKDRAYEQY
>14|TRBV9|NA
ASSRTGASPNYGYT
>13|TRBV10-3|NA
AIRDRVGVHTEAF
>13|TRBV28|NA
ASSVRRTRRDEQF
>14|TRBV19|NA
ASSIDDRGRSQPQH
>13|TRBV25-1|few
ASSDSSRENTEAF